The rows below give T cell receptor beta chains drawn from one sample of a study of blood T cell repertoires in COVID-19. The table came from immunoSEQ multiplex PCR; TCRdb's copy has only in-frame clones and leaves some out. The data contain 170,000 or so clones, roughly 84% of them singletons. Sequenced input: peripheral blood. Source of these receptors: a man between 18 and 29 years old with active or convalescent COVID-19. Each CDR3 is given with its conserved first and last residue. A D gene is named only where the DNA matches it firmly. Not every row has a clone size; where given, it reads once, few, many or a size class.

TRBD1	-	TRBV5-1	TRBJ1-4	CASSLVEQGARKLFF	TGCGCCAGCAGCTTGGTGGAGCAGGGGGCTCGAAAACTGTTTTTT
TRBD1	-	TRBV10-3	TRBJ2-6	CAISEQGSGANVLTF	TGTGCCATCAGTGAACAGGGGTCTGGGGCCAACGTCCTGACTTTC
-	-	TRBV20-1	TRBJ1-2	CSASRSINYGYTF	TGCAGTGCTAGTCGGTCGATCAACTATGGCTACACCTTC
TRBD2	few	TRBV24-1	TRBJ2-3	CATGTSGRASTDTQYF	TGTGCCACCGGGACTAGCGGGAGGGCTAGCACAGATACGCAGTATTTT
TRBD1	many	TRBV4-2	TRBJ2-7	CASSQEGDSSYEQYF	TGTGCCAGCAGCCAAGAGGGGGACAGCTCCTACGAGCAGTACTTC
TRBD1	-	TRBV7-2	TRBJ1-2	CASSLATGATYGYTF	TGTGCCAGCAGCTTAGCTACAGGGGCAACTTATGGCTACACCTTC
TRBD1	few	TRBV13	TRBJ1-6	CASSSGTGWGGNSPLHF	TGTGCCAGCAGCTCCGGGACAGGGTGGGGTGGGAATTCACCCCTCCACTTT
-	-	TRBV12-3/TRBV12-4	TRBJ2-3	CASSFYPDTQYF	TGTGCCAGCAGTTTCTATCCAGATACGCAGTATTTT
-	-	TRBV27	TRBJ1-4	CASSLVAAANEKLFF	TGTGCCAGCAGTTTGGTGGCTGCGGCTAATGAAAAACTGTTTTTT
-	-	TRBV3-1/TRBV3-2	TRBJ2-2	CASSPRGGDTGELFF	TGTGCCAGCAGCCCCCGAGGGGGGGACACCGGGGAGCTGTTTTTT
TRBD2	-	TRBV9	TRBJ2-7	CASSVGLAGTYEQYF	TGTGCCAGCAGCGTAGGGTTAGCGGGAACCTACGAGCAGTACTTC
TRBD1	-	TRBV11-3	TRBJ1-3	CASSLVGEDRGFSGNTIYF	TGTGCCAGCAGCTTAGTGGGGGAGGACAGGGGGTTTTCTGGAAACACCATATATTTT
-	-	TRBV7-2	TRBJ2-5	CASSLGVLGHYGETQYF	TGTGCCAGCAGCTTAGGAGTCCTGGGGCACTATGGGGAGACCCAGTACTTC
TRBD1	-	TRBV10-1	TRBJ2-1	CASSESGTANEQFF	TGCGCCAGCAGTGAGTCCGGGACAGCGAATGAGCAGTTCTTC
TRBD1	-	TRBV4-1	TRBJ1-4	CASSQGQGATNEKLFF	TGCGCCAGCAGCCAGGGACAGGGGGCAACTAATGAAAAACTGTTTTTT
TRBD2	once	TRBV6-1	TRBJ2-1	CASSESLAGGTNEQFF	TGTGCCAGCAGTGAAAGTTTAGCGGGGGGGACCAATGAGCAGTTCTTC
-	-	TRBV28	TRBJ2-7	CASSFQRTYEQYF	TGTGCCAGCAGTTTCCAGCGGACCTACGAGCAGTACTTC
-	-	TRBV25-1	TRBJ2-5	CASSEQGIETQYF	TGTGCCAGCAGTGAACAGGGAATAGAGACCCAGTACTTC
TRBD1	-	TRBV7-2	TRBJ2-5	CASSWDRGIETQYF	TGTGCCAGCAGCTGGGACAGGGGTATAGAGACCCAGTACTTC
TRBD1	-	TRBV18	TRBJ1-5	CASSPLQGAEQPQHF	TGTGCCAGCTCACCACTTCAGGGGGCGGAGCAGCCCCAGCATTTT
-	-	TRBV11-2	TRBJ1-1	CASRGGGAVNTEAFF	TGTGCCAGCAGGGGAGGGGGGGCCGTGAACACTGAAGCTTTCTTT
-	-	TRBV4-1	TRBJ1-4	CASSQDRVANEKLFF	TGCGCCAGCAGCCAAGACAGGGTGGCTAATGAAAAACTGTTTTTT
-	few	TRBV18	TRBJ1-5	CASSPFSISNQPQHF	TGTGCCAGCTCACCATTCTCTATTAGCAATCAGCCCCAGCATTTT
TRBD1	once	TRBV5-1	TRBJ2-3	CASWSAGGAGTDTQYF	TGCGCCAGCTGGTCCGCAGGGGGCGCAGGTACAGATACGCAGTATTTT
-	-	TRBV9	TRBJ1-3	CASSTRGAGADTIYF	TGTGCCAGCAGCACCCGAGGGGCAGGGGCGGACACCATATATTTT
-	-	TRBV19	TRBJ1-3	CASSFSGVGNTIYF	TGTGCCAGTAGTTTCTCAGGGGTTGGAAACACCATATATTTT
-	few	TRBV11-2	TRBJ1-3	CASSFGQTGNTIYF	TGTGCCAGCAGCTTCGGACAGACTGGAAACACCATATATTTT
-	-	TRBV7-8	TRBJ1-4	CASSVMGLSNEKLFF	TGTGCCAGCAGCGTTATGGGACTCTCTAATGAAAAACTGTTTTTT